This T cell receptor beta chain was obtained from a study of blood T cell repertoires in COVID-19 (dated by TCRdb to the early 2020s). Notes on the research overall: Samples from collaborators originated in the United States, Italy and Spain and spanned both the acute and convalescent phases of COVID-19. HLA class I and class II types, where available, came from metadata supplied by the sample provider rather than from assay-based typing. The material from the prospective study consisted of cDNA or gDNA derived from T cells, B-cell-depleted T cells, or PBMCs. A freely available public database, intended as a resource for researchers studying the immune response to SARS-CoV-2, is where the repertoires were released. Subjects who had been exposed to COVID-19, were actively infected with it, or had recovered from it provided the deeply sampled blood TCRbeta repertoires that made up the dataset. Nearly every sample came with metadata listing a de-identified subject ID, COVID-19 status, age in years and sex. The samples were drawn from the first 160 participants of the ongoing ImmuneRACE study and from 950 to 1,500 subjects provided by 6 global collaborators.

The CDR3 runs 12 residues from the cysteine to the phenylalanine. Just CDR3 DNA is preserved here, 36 bases in frame from base 1. Collaborating institutions collected whole blood in K2EDTA tubes following their own protocols. For TCRbeta analysis, collaborators shipped samples in one of three forms: frozen whole blood, isolated PBMCs, or DNA extracted from either of those sample types. General findings and caveats noted by the study authors: How much clinical and demographic metadata was included differed by source and by participant, and the metadata was provided uncurated.

This clone was detected once. Its binding antigen is unknown. No clone much larger than this one lies a single base away; base qualities are absent. TCRbeta CDR3 regions were amplified from genomic DNA by means of the immunoSEQ Assay, a bias-controlled multiplex PCR. The authors' pipeline ran thus. Within the assay, amplification of reference gene primers was used to estimate how many nucleated cells each sample contained. To quantify the absolute abundance of each unique TCRbeta CDR3 rearrangement, sequence reads were collapsed and filtered. For each sample, productive Simpson clonality was calculated by taking the square root of Simpson's diversity index across productive rearrangements. Sourced from immuneACCESS, this table was stored by TCRdb with only in-frame sequences that have V and J called. A share of the clones is absent; for the studies checked, an unresolved V gene accounts for under half, and the remainder has no known explanation. The DNA gave D and trimming, while V, J and clone size come from that table. The sample table holds about 55,000 clones, of which 85% to 90% were seen once. Roughly 15% of the sample is held by the ten biggest clonotypes.

This sequence uses TRBV21-1 and TRBJ1-5. TRBV21-1 is listed as a pseudogene. The origin of this receptor is an older man with acute or convalescent COVID-19. Sequencing input: peripheral blood. CDR3 protein: CASSKARRPQHF. The nucleotides read TGTGCCAGCAGCAAAGCTAGGAGGCCCCAGCATTTT.